The sequence of this TCR beta chain was determined in a study of Tregs in tolerant kidney transplant recipients. Regarding the study as a whole: Donor-specific Treg expansion exceeded global Treg expansion in tolerant patients, suggesting antigen drive. Changing PCR primers prevented nucleotide comparison between some patients' samples.

Assay used: immunoSEQ multiplex PCR; TCRdb lists only in-frame clones, some missing. Seen here are under 90,000 clones, roughly 90% observed once, and the top ten hold 1.5% to 2%. A note on this clone: The target antigen is unknown.

The CDR3 sequence is 16 residues long. V was shortened by 1 base and J by 6 bases, with 17 bases between the two germline ends. Germline-derived CDR1 and CDR2 are SGHRS and YFSETQ. Mixed chimerism was transient after nonmyeloablative marrow transplants from related graft donors. The chain links TRBV5-1 to TRBJ2-1, with a tentative D call TRBD1 (6 bases). This receptor was taken from a human patient who received a combined kidney and bone marrow transplant. Some T cells may be graft donor cells. Sequencing was performed on CD4+ T cells from blood (PBMCs), taken 24 months after the transplant. This CDR3 reads CASSLKGWTAGNEQFF. In DNA, the CDR3 is TGCGCCAGCAGCTTGAAAGGCTGGACAGCTGGCAATGAGCAGTTCTTC.